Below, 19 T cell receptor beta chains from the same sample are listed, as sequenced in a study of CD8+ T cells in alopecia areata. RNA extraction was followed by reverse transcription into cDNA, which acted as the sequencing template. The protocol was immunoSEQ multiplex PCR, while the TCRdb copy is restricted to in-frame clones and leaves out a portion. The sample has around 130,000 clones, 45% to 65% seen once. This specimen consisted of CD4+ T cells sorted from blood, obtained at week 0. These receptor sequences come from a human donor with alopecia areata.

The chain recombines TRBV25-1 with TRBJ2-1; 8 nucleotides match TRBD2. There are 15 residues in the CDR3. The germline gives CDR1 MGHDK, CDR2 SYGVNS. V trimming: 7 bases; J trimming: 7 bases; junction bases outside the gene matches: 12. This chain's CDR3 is CASKDWREAGNEQFF. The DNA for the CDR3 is TGTGCCAGCAAGGATTGGCGGGAGGCAGGAAATGAGCAGTTCTTC.

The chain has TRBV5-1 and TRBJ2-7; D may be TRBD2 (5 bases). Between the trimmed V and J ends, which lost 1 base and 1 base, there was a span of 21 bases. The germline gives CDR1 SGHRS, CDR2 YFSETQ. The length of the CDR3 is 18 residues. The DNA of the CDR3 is TGCGCCAGCAGCTTGACCAGCTACGGGATGGGCCGTTCCTACGAGCAGTACTTC. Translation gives CASSLTSYGMGRSYEQYF. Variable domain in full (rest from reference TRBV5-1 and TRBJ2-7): KAGVTQTPRYLIKTRGQQVTLSCSPISGHRSVSWYQQTPGQGLQFLFEYFSETQRNKGNFPGRFSGRQFSNSRSEMNVSTLELGDSALYLCASSLTSYGMGRSYEQYFGPGTRLTVT.

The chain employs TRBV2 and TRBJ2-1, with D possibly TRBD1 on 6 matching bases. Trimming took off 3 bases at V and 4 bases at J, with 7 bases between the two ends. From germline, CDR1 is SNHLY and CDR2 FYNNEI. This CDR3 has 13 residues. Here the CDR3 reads CASSDRGYNEQFF. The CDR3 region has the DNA TGTGCCAGCAGTGACAGGGGTTACAATGAGCAGTTCTTC.

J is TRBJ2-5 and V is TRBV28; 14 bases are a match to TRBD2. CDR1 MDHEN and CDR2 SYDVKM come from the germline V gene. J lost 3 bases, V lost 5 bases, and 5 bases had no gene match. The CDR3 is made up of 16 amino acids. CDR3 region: CASSSSGLAGEETQYF. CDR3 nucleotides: TGTGCCAGCAGTAGTTCGGGACTAGCGGGAGAAGAGACCCAGTACTTC.

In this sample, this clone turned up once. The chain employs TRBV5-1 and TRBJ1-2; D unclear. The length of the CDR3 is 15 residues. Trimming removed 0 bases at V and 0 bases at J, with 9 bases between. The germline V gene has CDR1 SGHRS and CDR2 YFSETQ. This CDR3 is CASSLAAGSNYGYTF. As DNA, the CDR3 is TGCGCCAGCAGCTTGGCGGCAGGCTCTAACTATGGCTACACCTTC.

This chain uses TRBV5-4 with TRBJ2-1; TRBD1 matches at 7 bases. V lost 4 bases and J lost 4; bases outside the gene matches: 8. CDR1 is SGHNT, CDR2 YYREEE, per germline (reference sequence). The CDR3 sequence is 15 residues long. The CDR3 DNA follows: TGTGCCAGCAGCCCCGGGACAGCCAAATACAATGAGCAGTTCTTC. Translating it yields CASSPGTAKYNEQFF.

CDR3: CASSLNNPTRGTEAFF. CDR3 coding DNA: TGTGCCAGCAGCTTAAATAATCCCACGAGGGGGACTGAAGCTTTCTTT. This chain connects TRBV7-3 to TRBJ1-1, with D possibly TRBD1 on 6 matching bases. The CDR3 is 16 amino acids. Germline V lookup: CDR1 SGHTA, CDR2 FQGTGA. Trimming removed 1 base at V and 5 bases at J, with 17 bases between. Filled out from reference TRBV7-3 and TRBJ1-1, the complete variable domain reads GAGVSQTPSNKVTEKGKYVELRCDPISGHTALYWYRQSLGQGPEFLIYFQGTGAADDSGLPNDRFFAVRPEGSVSTLKIQRTERGDSAVYLCASSLNNPTRGTEAFFGQGTRLTVV.

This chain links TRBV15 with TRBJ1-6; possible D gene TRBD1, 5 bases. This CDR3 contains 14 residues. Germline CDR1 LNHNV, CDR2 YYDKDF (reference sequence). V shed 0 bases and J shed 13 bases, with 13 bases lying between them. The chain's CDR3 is CATSRDQGNFPLHF. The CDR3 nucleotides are TGTGCCACCAGCAGAGATCAGGGTAACTTCCCCCTCCACTTT.

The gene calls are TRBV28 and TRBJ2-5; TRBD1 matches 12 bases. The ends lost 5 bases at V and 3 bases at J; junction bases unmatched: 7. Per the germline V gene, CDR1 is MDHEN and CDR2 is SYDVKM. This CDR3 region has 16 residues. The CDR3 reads CASSALGQGAEETQYF. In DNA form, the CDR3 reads TGTGCCAGCAGTGCATTGGGACAGGGGGCAGAAGAGACCCAGTACTTC. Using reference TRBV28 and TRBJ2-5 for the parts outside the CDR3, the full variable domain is DVKVTQSSRYLVKRTGEKVFLECVQDMDHENMFWYRQDPGLGLRLIYFSYDVKMKEKGDIPEGYSVSREKKERFSLILESASTNQTSMYLCASSALGQGAEETQYFGPGTRLLVL.

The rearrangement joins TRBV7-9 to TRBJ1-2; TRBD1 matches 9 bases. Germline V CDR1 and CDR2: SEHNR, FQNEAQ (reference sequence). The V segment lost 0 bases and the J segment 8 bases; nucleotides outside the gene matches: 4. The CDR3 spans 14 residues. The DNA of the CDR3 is TGTGCCAGCAGCTTAGCCGGGACAGGGACGGGCTACACCTTC. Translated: CASSLAGTGTGYTF.

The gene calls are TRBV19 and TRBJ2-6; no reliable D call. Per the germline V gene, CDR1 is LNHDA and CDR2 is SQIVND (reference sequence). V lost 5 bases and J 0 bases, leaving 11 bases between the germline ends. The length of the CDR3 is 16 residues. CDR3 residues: CASSPRTGSGANVLTF. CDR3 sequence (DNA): TGTGCCAGTAGTCCGCGGACGGGCTCTGGGGCCAACGTCCTGACTTTC.

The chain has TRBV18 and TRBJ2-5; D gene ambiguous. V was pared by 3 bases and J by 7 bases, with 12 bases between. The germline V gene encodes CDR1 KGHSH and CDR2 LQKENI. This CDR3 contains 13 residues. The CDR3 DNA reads TGTGCCAGCTCACCTGTCGTCGCCGGGACCCAGTACTTC. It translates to CASSPVVAGTQYF.

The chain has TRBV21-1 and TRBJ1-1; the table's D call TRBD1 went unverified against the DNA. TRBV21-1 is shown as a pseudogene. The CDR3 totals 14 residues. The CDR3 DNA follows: TGTGCCAGCAGCAAACCCAGGGCAAACACTGAAGCTTTCTTT. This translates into CASSKPRANTEAFF.

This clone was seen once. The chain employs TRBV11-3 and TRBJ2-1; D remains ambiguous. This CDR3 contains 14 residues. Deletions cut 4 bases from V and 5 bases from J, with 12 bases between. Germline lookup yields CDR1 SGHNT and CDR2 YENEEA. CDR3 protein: CASSSQNRDNEQFF. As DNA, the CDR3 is TGTGCCAGCAGCTCCCAAAACAGAGACAATGAGCAGTTCTTC. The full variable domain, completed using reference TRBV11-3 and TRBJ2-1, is EAGVVQSPRYKIIEKKQPVAFWCNPISGHNTLYWYLQNLGQGPELLIRYENEEAVDDSQLPKDRFSAERLKGVDSTLKIQPAELGDSAVYLCASSSQNRDNEQFFGPGTRLTVL.

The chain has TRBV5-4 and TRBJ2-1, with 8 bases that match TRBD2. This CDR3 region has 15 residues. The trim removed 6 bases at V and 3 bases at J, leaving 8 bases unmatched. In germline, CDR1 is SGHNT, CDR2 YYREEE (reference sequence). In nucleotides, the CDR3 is TGTGCCAGCACCTCGCGGGAGGTCCTCTACAATGAGCAGTTCTTC. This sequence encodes CASTSREVLYNEQFF.

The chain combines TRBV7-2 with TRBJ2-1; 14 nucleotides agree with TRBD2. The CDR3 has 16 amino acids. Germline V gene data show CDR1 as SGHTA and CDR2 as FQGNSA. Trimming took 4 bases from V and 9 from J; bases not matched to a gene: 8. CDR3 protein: CASSSGLAGVPSEQFF. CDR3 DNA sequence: TGTGCCAGCAGCTCGGGACTAGCGGGAGTCCCGAGTGAGCAGTTCTTC.

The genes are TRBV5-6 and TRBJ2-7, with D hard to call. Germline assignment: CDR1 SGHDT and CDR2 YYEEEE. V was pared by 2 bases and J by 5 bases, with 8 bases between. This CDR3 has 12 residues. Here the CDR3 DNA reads TGTGCCAGCAGCTTTTACAAACACGAGCAGTACTTC. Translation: CASSFYKHEQYF.

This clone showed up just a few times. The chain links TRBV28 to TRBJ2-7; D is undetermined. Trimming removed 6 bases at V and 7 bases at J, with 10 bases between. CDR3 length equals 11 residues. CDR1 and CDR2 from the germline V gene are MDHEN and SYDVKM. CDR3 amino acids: CASSWDVEQYF. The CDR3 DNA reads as TGTGCCAGCAGCTGGGATGTGGAGCAGTACTTC.

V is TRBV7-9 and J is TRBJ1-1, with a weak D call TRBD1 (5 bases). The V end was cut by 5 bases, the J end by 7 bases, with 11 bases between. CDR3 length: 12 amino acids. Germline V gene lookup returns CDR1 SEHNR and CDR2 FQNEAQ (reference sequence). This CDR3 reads CASSRGTFEAFF. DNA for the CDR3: TGTGCCAGCAGCCGAGGGACGTTTGAAGCTTTCTTT. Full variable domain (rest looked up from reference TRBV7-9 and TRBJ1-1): DTGVSQNPRHKITKRGQNVTFRCDPISEHNRLYWYRQTLGQGPEFLTYFQNEAQLEKSRLLSDRFSAERPKGSFSTLEIQRTEQGDSAMYLCASSRGTFEAFFGQGTRLTVV.